Sequencing of this T cell receptor beta chain was carried out in a study of somatic mutations in cytotoxic T cells in rheumatoid arthritis. Study background: Flow sorting yielded some V beta antibody-stained T-cell populations at nearly 100% purity, among them V beta1+ cells sequenced for TCRB. Findings and caveats of the study: In the expanded CD8+ clones, the antigen targets remained unknown. CD8+ clonality rose with age in rheumatoid arthritis patients, not healthy controls.

The protocol was immunoSEQ multiplex PCR, while the TCRdb copy is restricted to in-frame clones and leaves out a portion. The table has roughly 9,800 clones, roughly 80% seen once. Of note for this clone: The antigen is not known.

This receptor was obtained from a middle-aged man in good health. Sequencing was carried out using CD8+ T cells sorted from blood.

The CDR3 coding sequence is TGTGCCAGCAGTTTTTTGGGGATGCAGCGGGAGAACCCAGATACGCAGTATTTT. Protein: CASSFLGMQRENPDTQYF. The V gene is TRBV28, the J gene TRBJ2-3, with TRBD2 matching 8 bases. Germline V gene data show CDR1 as MDHEN and CDR2 as SYDVKM. With 3 bases clipped from V and 4 bases from J, the junction kept 15 bases outside the gene matches. The CDR3 covers 18 residues.